This T cell receptor (beta chain) was sequenced in a study of blood T cell repertoires in COVID-19. Overall study context: Samples of COVID-19 (acute and convalescent) were obtained from the United States, Italy and Spain. The cDNA or gDNA used as material had been derived from T cells, B-cell-depleted T cells, or PBMCs.

In the authors' workflow: It was from reference gene primer amplification that nucleated cell counts were estimated. Sequencing used immunoSEQ multiplex PCR; TCRdb keeps in-frame clones, though not all of them. The V and J calls and clone size were taken over from that table, and D and trimming were inferred from the DNA. Of around 200,000 clones listed, 70% to 90% are singletons. This CDR3 has 18 amino acids. With 2 bases clipped from V and 2 bases from J, the junction kept 8 bases outside the gene matches. Germline lookup yields CDR1 SGHKS and CDR2 YYEKEE (reference sequence). The receptor's source is a woman older than 75 with acute or convalescent COVID-19. Sequenced input: peripheral blood. The gene calls are TRBV5-5 and TRBJ1-3, with TRBD1 identical over 12 bases. The DNA for the CDR3 is TGTGCCAGCAGCTTACCGGGACAGGGGGCTCTCGCTGGAAACACCATATATTTT. Translation: CASSLPGQGALAGNTIYF.